One sample yielded the 13 T cell receptor beta chains listed below, sequenced in a study of blood T cell repertoires in COVID-19. Assay used: immunoSEQ multiplex PCR; TCRdb lists only in-frame clones, some missing. The top ten hold under 3.5% of the sample, which has a few hundred thousand clones, 82% seen once. Sequencing used PBMCs or T cells enriched from blood (not recorded which). These receptors were collected from a woman in her sixties who had recovered from COVID-19.

The chain carries TRBV27 and TRBJ2-7; D is unclear. This CDR3 is built from 11 residues. V was cut by 5 bases and J by 9 bases, with 11 bases left in between. Germline CDR1 reads MNHEY; CDR2 reads SMNVEV (reference sequence). CDR3 in amino acids: CASSTPGSQYF. In nucleotides, the CDR3 is TGTGCCAGCAGTACCCCCGGTTCGCAGTACTTC.

The chain combines TRBV6-5 with TRBJ2-7, with D tentatively TRBD1 (6 bases). This CDR3 has 14 amino acids. The V gene lost 7 bases and the J gene lost 2 bases, with 15 bases spanning the gap. CDR1 is MNHEY and CDR2 is SVGAGI in the germline V gene. CDR3 sequence reads: CASIRGRGPYEQYF. CDR3 in DNA: TGTGCCAGCATAAGGGGCAGGGGCCCCTACGAGCAGTACTTC.

This rearrangement joins TRBV24-1 to TRBJ2-7; TRBD1 matches 7 bases. The V gene's germline CDR1 is KGHDR and CDR2 SFDVKD. V lost 4 bases to trimming and J lost 6 bases; unmatched junction nucleotides: 8. This CDR3 is built from 14 residues. The CDR3 DNA is TGTGCCACCAGTGACCCCGACAGGGCAGGCGAGCAGTACTTC. Encoded protein: CATSDPDRAGEQYF.

V gene TRBV5-4 combines with J gene TRBJ2-1; D uncertain. CDR1 is SGHNT and CDR2 is YYREEE in the germline V gene (reference sequence). V lost 4 bases to trimming and J lost 4 bases, with 6 bases between them. CDR3 length: 12 residues. The CDR3 sequence is CASSGQYNEQFF. In nucleotides, the CDR3 is TGTGCCAGCAGCGGTCAGTACAATGAGCAGTTCTTC.

V gene TRBV19 combines with J gene TRBJ1-6, with 7 bases lining up with TRBD1. CDR1 and CDR2 (germline): LNHDA, SQIVND (reference sequence). Trimming took 6 bases from V and 7 from J; bases not matched to a gene: 6. The CDR3 is 14 residues long. CDR3 nucleotide sequence: TGTGCCAGTAGGCAGGGACAGTCGAATTCACCCCTCCACTTT. It translates to CASRQGQSNSPLHF.

The CDR3 DNA reads TGTGCCACCAGTGATTCCGGGACTAGCGGCTTCACCGGGGAGCTGTTTTTT. The encoded protein is CATSDSGTSGFTGELFF. The chain couples TRBV24-1 to TRBJ2-2, with 11 nucleotides matching TRBD2. J was trimmed by 4 bases and V by 2 bases; bases with no gene match: 5. This CDR3 is 17 amino acids long. Germline assignment: CDR1 KGHDR and CDR2 SFDVKD.

The rearrangement links TRBV4-3 to TRBJ2-1, with 10 nucleotides matching TRBD2. This CDR3 is 16 amino acids long. Germline CDR1 reads LGHNA; CDR2 reads YSLEER. V dropped 4 bases and J dropped 1; count of bases not matched to a gene: 4. The CDR3 nucleotides read TGCGCCAGCAGCCTAAATAGCGGGGGGTCCTACAATGAGCAGTTCTTC. Protein product: CASSLNSGGSYNEQFF.

This rearrangement joins TRBV3-1 (or the pseudogene TRBV3-2) to TRBJ2-1; 13 nucleotides line up with TRBD2. The CDR3 contains 16 residues. The J segment lost 4 bases and the V segment lost 3 bases, leaving 3 bases of the junction unmatched. The germline CDR1 and CDR2 sequences are LGHDT and YNNKEL (reference sequence). CDR3 DNA sequence: TGTGCCAGCAGCCAGGGGACTAGCGGGAAGTACAATGAGCAGTTCTTC. It yields the protein CASSQGTSGKYNEQFF.

The chain is built from TRBV29-1 and TRBJ2-2; 7 bases are a match to TRBD2. The CDR3 is 14 amino acids. The ends lost 7 bases at V and 3 bases at J; junction bases unmatched: 8. From germline, CDR1 is SQVTM and CDR2 ANQGSEA. CDR3 sequence reads: CSASGTTYTGELFF. Here the CDR3 DNA reads TGCAGCGCATCCGGGACTACCTACACCGGGGAGCTGTTTTTT.

The chain employs TRBV6-4 and TRBJ2-1, with D tentatively TRBD1 (5 bases). Germline CDR1 and CDR2: MRHNA and SNTAGT. Trimming shortened V by 0 bases and J by 8 bases, and 14 bases separated the two germline ends. The CDR3 totals 15 residues. This chain's CDR3 is CASSDSGRGMHEQFF. The CDR3 DNA follows: TGTGCCAGCAGTGACTCGGGAAGGGGTATGCATGAGCAGTTCTTC.

The J gene is TRBJ1-1, the V gene TRBV11-2; D not resolved. CDR1 SGHAT and CDR2 FQNNGV come from the germline V gene. V lost 4 bases to trimming and J lost 3 bases, with 6 bases between them. This CDR3 contains 12 residues. In DNA, the CDR3 is TGTGCCAGCAGCTCCTTATACACTGAAGCTTTCTTT. It specifies CASSSLYTEAFF.

This chain joins TRBV19 and TRBJ1-5, with D tentatively TRBD1 (5 bases). CDR1 is LNHDA and CDR2 is SQIVND in the germline V gene (reference sequence). CDR3 length: 13 amino acids. The V gene lost 5 bases and the J gene lost 6 bases, with 11 bases spanning the gap. DNA of the CDR3: TGTGCCAGTAGTTGGACCGGGGGTCAGCCCCAGCATTTT. Translating it yields CASSWTGGQPQHF.

J is TRBJ2-7 and V is TRBV11-2, with a possible D match to TRBD2 (5 bases). The CDR3 extends over 14 amino acids. V lost 1 base, J lost 0 bases, and 7 bases lay in between. Germline lookup yields CDR1 SGHAT and CDR2 FQNNGV. DNA of the CDR3: TGTGCCAGCAGCTTAGGACTAACCTCCTACGAGCAGTACTTC. Amino acids: CASSLGLTSYEQYF.